Listed below are T cell receptor beta chains from one sample, sequenced in a study of a mutant IDH1 vaccine in newly diagnosed glioma. Which antigens these TCRs recognize remains unknown. Clones were read by immunoSEQ multiplex PCR, and TCRdb kept only the in-frame ones, dropping some. The table includes around 61,000 clones, about 80% detected once. The material was PBMCs, obtained from a glioma patient whose treatment included an IDH1 peptide vaccine. These receptor sequences come from a man in his fifties with glioma. CDR3s include the opening cysteine and the closing phenylalanine or tryptophan. Each record gives: V gene, J gene, D gene, clone size, CDR3 DNA, CDR3 protein. A D gene is named only where the DNA matches it firmly. Only some rows state a clone size, as once, few, many or a class for expanded clones.

TRBV4-2	TRBJ2-1	-	-	TGTGCCAGCAGCCAACCCTTTGACAATGAGCAGTTCTTC	CASSQPFDNEQFF
TRBV18	TRBJ1-2	-	once	TGTGCCAGCTCACCAGGCCAGTCCTATGGCTACACCTTC	CASSPGQSYGYTF
TRBV5-1	TRBJ1-3	-	-	TGCGCCAGCAGCTTGGCCGCACAAACTGGAAACACCATATATTTT	CASSLAAQTGNTIYF
TRBV6-5	TRBJ2-1	-	-	TGTGCCAGCAGTTACTCGAACCTCGGGGCACGTGAGCAGTTCTTC	CASSYSNLGAREQFF
TRBV10-3	TRBJ2-7	TRBD1	-	TGTGCCATCAGCCCGGGACAGGTCTACGAGCAGTACTTC	CAISPGQVYEQYF
TRBV10-3	TRBJ2-1	TRBD2	once	TGTGCCATCAGTGGTGTGGGACTAGCGGACTCCTACAATGAGCAGTTCTTC	CAISGVGLADSYNEQFF
TRBV7-7	TRBJ2-3	TRBD2	few	TGTGCTAGCAGCTTGGCGGGGGTGGCAGATACGCAGTATTTT	CASSLAGVADTQYF
TRBV29-1	TRBJ1-1	-	-	TGCAGCGTTATCGCGAACACTGAAGCTTTCTTT	CSVIANTEAFF
TRBV30	TRBJ2-5	-	-	TGTGCCTGGAGTGTACAAGTCGGACTAATGGGGACCCAGTACTTC	CAWSVQVGLMGTQYF
TRBV6-1	TRBJ2-1	TRBD1	-	TGTGCCAGCAGCCCGGGACAGGGGGCCTACAATGAGCAGTTCTTC	CASSPGQGAYNEQFF
TRBV2	TRBJ1-2	-	-	TGTGCCAGTACAATAGGGATGTTAGGCTACACCTTC	CASTIGMLGYTF
TRBV5-1	TRBJ1-2	-	-	TGCGCCAGCAGCTTGAACCTGGCAGGGTCTGGCTACACCTTC	CASSLNLAGSGYTF
TRBV6-1	TRBJ1-3	-	-	TGTGCCAGCGAGGACAACGGAAACACCATATATTTT	CASEDNGNTIYF
TRBV27	TRBJ2-1	TRBD2	-	TGTGCCAGCAGTCTCGGACTAGCGGGGGGGAGCGAGCAGTTCTTC	CASSLGLAGGSEQFF
TRBV6-8	TRBJ1-6	-	-	TGTGCCAGCAGTTACTGCCACAGCTTCACCTATAATTCACCCCTCCACTTT	CASSYCHSFTYNSPLHF
TRBV4-2	TRBJ1-4	-	-	TGTGCCAGCAGCCAAATAGCAGGGGCCACAACTAATGAAAAACTGTTTTTT	CASSQIAGATTNEKLFF
TRBV27	TRBJ2-7	-	-	TGTGCCAGCAGTTTATACTCCCCGGACAGCGCAGAGCAGTACTTC	CASSLYSPDSAEQYF
TRBV4-2	TRBJ2-7	TRBD1	-	TGTGCCAGCAGCCAAGAAAATAAGGACAGGGGAGACGAGCAGTACTTC	CASSQENKDRGDEQYF
TRBV27	TRBJ2-7	TRBD2	-	TGTGCCAGCAGTTTACTGTCGACTAGCGGGGGTTACGAGCAGTACTTC	CASSLLSTSGGYEQYF
TRBV9	TRBJ2-1	-	once	TGTGCCAGCAGCGCCGGACAGTTCAATGAGCAGTTCTTC	CASSAGQFNEQFF
TRBV7-9	TRBJ1-2	-	many	TGTGCCAGCAGCTTACAACGGGGGCAAGGCACCTTC	CASSLQRGQGTF
TRBV18	TRBJ1-5	-	-	TGTGCCAGCTCACCACCGTCAGGGCATAACGGCAATCAGCCCCAGCATTTT	CASSPPSGHNGNQPQHF